Reported below is one T cell receptor beta chain. This table comes from immunoSEQ multiplex PCR, and its TCRdb copy is limited to in-frame clones, with some not included. The data contain over 30,000 clones, 80% to 90% of them singletons. This specimen belongs to a study of T cell changes during pregnancy in multiple sclerosis. Germline CDR1 and CDR2: MNHEY and SMNVEV (reference sequence). V lost 1 base and J 3 bases, leaving 9 bases between the germline ends. The CDR3 has 14 residues. This chain joins TRBV27 and TRBJ1-1; TRBD1 is a possible D gene (5 bases). The source of this sequence is a female donor with multiple sclerosis, enrolled in a pregnancy study. Sequencing was performed on CD4+ T cells from peripheral blood mononuclear cells, taken before pregnancy. As DNA, the CDR3 is TGTGCCAGCAGTTTATGGGGCTGGGACACTGAAGCTTTCTTT. Translation gives CASSLWGWDTEAFF.